What follows are 21 T cell receptor beta chains derived from one specimen sequenced in a study of post-analysis software for immune sequencing data. Their target antigens are unknown. Study results and limitations: Higher frequency in patients than in controls was seen for five TRBV segments, with TRBV5-6, TRBV5-1 and TRBV20-1 among them.

cDNA libraries of TCR beta carried unique molecular identifiers. TCRdb called the PCR reads again in MiXCR, with one record for every CDR3 protein. The repertoire holds 450,000 to 650,000 distinct CDR3 sequences, with roughly 46% as singletons. The sequenced sample consisted of blood. The receptor set was obtained from a girl between 10 and 17 years old with multiple sclerosis.

This rearrangement joins TRBV28 to TRBJ1-5; D possibly corresponds to TRBD1 (5 bases). Trimming left V 3 bases short and J 4 bases short, with 10 bases between. Germline values: CDR1 MDHEN, CDR2 SYDVKM. The CDR3 is 14 residues long. The CDR3 coding sequence is TGTGCCAGCAGTTTTTATCCAGGGAATCAGCCCCAGCATTTT. Its translation is CASSFYPGNQPQHF.

The genes are TRBV5-1 and TRBJ2-3; 8 bases align to TRBD2. There are 14 residues in the CDR3. The trim removed 2 bases at V and 5 bases at J, leaving 4 bases unmatched. Looked up from germline, CDR1 is SGHRS and CDR2 is YFSETQ. CDR3 residues: CASSFGGAVDTQYF. The CDR3 DNA follows: TGCGCCAGCAGCTTCGGGGGGGCTGTAGATACGCAGTATTTT. The variable domain in full, with the rest retrieved from reference TRBV5-1 and TRBJ2-3, is KAGVTQTPRYLIKTRGQQVTLSCSPISGHRSVSWYQQTPGQGLQFLFEYFSETQRNKGNFPGRFSGRQFSNSRSEMNVSTLELGDSALYLCASSFGGAVDTQYFGPGTRLTVL.

The gene calls are TRBV12-3 or TRBV12-4 and TRBJ2-4; perhaps TRBD1 as D (5 bases). The DNA end favors TRBJ2-5, so the J call may be wrong. The CDR3 covers 14 residues. The CDR3 DNA is TGTGCCAGCAGGCCGAGGCAGGGCGTGGAGACCCAGTACTTC. This codes for CASRPRQGVETQYF.

This chain connects TRBV6-6 to TRBJ2-4; D remains unclear. The CDR3 consists of 14 residues. Germline CDR1 MNHNY, CDR2 SVGAGI (reference sequence). V was clipped by 4 bases and J by 0 bases, with 7 bases between them. In DNA, the CDR3 is TGTGCCAGCAGTTGGTCTCTAGCCAAAAACATTCAGTACTTC. It specifies CASSWSLAKNIQYF.

The chain couples TRBV12-3 or TRBV12-4 to TRBJ1-1; the match to TRBD1 covers 8 bases. CDR3 length equals 14 residues. V was pared by 6 bases and J by 4 bases, with 7 bases of the junction left unmatched. CDR3 bases: TGTGCCAGCAGGCCGACAGGGGTTCCCACTGAAGCTTTCTTT. Protein product: CASRPTGVPTEAFF.

This clonotype was observed a handful of times. The rearrangement joins TRBV20-1 to TRBJ2-5, with D unclear. Germline values: CDR1 DFQATT, CDR2 SNEGSKA (reference sequence). V lost 5 bases to trimming and J lost 5 bases, with 15 bases between them. The CDR3 consists of 13 residues. The CDR3 DNA follows: TGCAGTGCTGGGGTCCACTACGGGGAGACCCAGTACTTC. Translation gives CSAGVHYGETQYF.

The chain carries TRBV6-1 and TRBJ2-7; TRBD1 matches at 7 bases. Germline V CDR1 and CDR2: MNHNS, SASEGT. CDR3 length: 14 amino acids. V was clipped by 6 bases and J by 0 bases; unmatched bases: 5. The chain's CDR3 is CASRGQTFSYEQYF. The CDR3 bases are TGTGCCAGCAGGGGACAGACGTTCTCCTACGAGCAGTACTTC.

The chain joins TRBV5-1 to TRBJ2-1, with D possibly TRBD1 on 5 matching bases. The CDR3 consists of 15 residues. The germline V gene encodes CDR1 SGHRS and CDR2 YFSETQ. V lost 2 bases and J 6 bases, leaving 15 bases between the germline ends. CDR3 bases: TGCGCCAGCAGCTTTGACAGCAACCGGGTCAATGAGCAGTTCTTC. Its translation is CASSFDSNRVNEQFF.

The chain links TRBV20-1 to TRBJ2-5; D not certain. CDR1 and CDR2 (germline): DFQATT, SNEGSKA (reference sequence). This CDR3 has 10 amino acids. Trimming took off 1 base at V and 7 bases at J, with 4 bases between the two ends. CDR3 nucleotides: TGCAGTGCTAGAGTGGGGACCCAGTACTTC. Its translation is CSARVGTQYF.

This chain uses TRBV2 with TRBJ2-1, with unresolved D. Trimming pared 2 bases from V and 12 bases from J, leaving 11 bases between. Germline loops: CDR1 SNHLY, CDR2 FYNNEI. This CDR3 has 12 amino acids. In DNA, the CDR3 is TGTGCCAGCAGTGAATCGACCCCCCTGCAGTTCTTC. Amino acids: CASSESTPLQFF.

This clonotype was found many times. At one end, the junction sequence differs from germline, possibly due to a read error. This chain joins TRBV12-3 or TRBV12-4 and TRBJ2-7; TRBD2 is a possible D gene (5 bases). The CDR3 is made up of 13 amino acids. Here the CDR3 reads CASSLGRSYEQYF. For the CDR3, the DNA is TGTGCCAGCAGCTTAGGGAGATCCTACGAGCAGTACTTC.

This clonotype was seen a few times. The CDR3, as DNA: TGTGCCAGCAGCCCCGGACAGGGATGGGCACCCTACGAGCAGTACTTC. This codes for CASSPGQGWAPYEQYF. This chain uses TRBV7-6 with TRBJ2-7; TRBD1 matches 8 bases. The V and J ends lost 5 bases and 2 bases, in that order; junction bases with no gene match: 11. Germline V gene sequence: CDR1 SGHVS, CDR2 FNYEAQ. The CDR3 runs 16 residues. The full variable domain, rest sourced from reference TRBV7-6 and TRBJ2-7, is GAGVSQSPRYKVTKRGQDVALRCDPISGHVSLYWYRQALGQGPEFLTYFNYEAQQDKSGLPNDRFSAERPEGSISTLTIQRTEQRDSAMYRCASSPGQGWAPYEQYFGPGTRLTVT.

The CDR3 sequence is CASSQDSPWSGVSSYNEQFF. CDR3 sequence (DNA): TGTGCCAGCAGCCAAGATTCCCCTTGGAGCGGGGTGAGCTCCTACAATGAGCAGTTCTTC. The genes are TRBV3-1 and TRBJ2-1, with 7 bases lining up with TRBD2. The V and J ends lost 0 bases and 0 bases, in that order; junction bases with no gene match: 14. The CDR3 is 20 residues long. The germline gives CDR1 LGHDT, CDR2 YNNKEL (reference sequence).

The rearrangement uses TRBV20-1 and TRBJ1-5; D remains ambiguous. The V end lost 0 bases, the J end lost 4 bases, and 10 bases lay between the germline ends. CDR3 length: 14 residues. CDR1 and CDR2 from the germline V gene are DFQATT and SNEGSKA (reference sequence). The CDR3 DNA reads as TGCAGTGCTAGAGATCCGGCAGTGAATCAGCCCCAGCATTTT. Translation: CSARDPAVNQPQHF.

The chain has TRBV12-3 or TRBV12-4 and TRBJ1-5, with 7 positions matching TRBD1. Unmatched junction bases numbered 4, after V lost 6 bases and J lost 2 bases. This CDR3 comprises 14 residues. CDR3 coding DNA: TGTGCCAGCAGAATCAGGGGGGGCAATCAGCCCCAGCATTTT. Protein: CASRIRGGNQPQHF.

The chain couples TRBV10-3 to TRBJ2-5, with 8 bases fitting TRBD2. V shed 4 bases, J shed 2 bases, and the junction held 6 bases outside the gene matches. The CDR3 totals 15 residues. The germline V gene encodes CDR1 ENHRY and CDR2 SYGVKD. The CDR3 bases are TGTGCCATCAGTGCGGAGCGGGGGCCACAAGAGACCCAGTACTTC. Its protein product is CAISAERGPQETQYF.

The genes are TRBV12-3 or TRBV12-4 and TRBJ1-5, with D tentatively TRBD1 (6 bases). V was shortened by 6 bases and J by 3 bases, with 9 bases between the two germline ends. The CDR3 runs to 13 residues. The DNA for the CDR3 is TGTGCCAGCAGACGGGACACCAATCAGCCCCAGCATTTT. It encodes CASRRDTNQPQHF.

This CDR3 is CASSQEGGQGQPQHF. In DNA form, the CDR3 reads TGCGCCAGCAGCCAAGAGGGGGGCCAAGGTCAGCCCCAGCATTTT. The J gene is TRBJ1-5, the V gene TRBV4-1; a weak D match, TRBD1 (6 bases). The germline V gene encodes CDR1 MGHRA and CDR2 YSYEKL. Trimming took 0 bases from V and 6 from J, leaving 12 bases between them. This CDR3 is 15 amino acids long.

This chain joins TRBV27 and TRBJ1-2, with TRBD1 as a possible D gene (5 bases). This CDR3 has 16 amino acids. Looked up from germline, CDR1 is MNHEY and CDR2 is SMNVEV (reference sequence). Trimming shortened V by 5 bases and J by 5 bases, and 21 bases separated the two germline ends. The CDR3 is CASSPLNREGSYGYTF. In DNA form, the CDR3 reads TGTGCCAGCAGTCCGCTGAACCGGGAGGGGAGTTATGGCTACACCTTC.

This clonotype was counted only a few times. The genes are TRBV12-3 or TRBV12-4 and TRBJ2-7; the D gene is possibly TRBD2 (5 bases). The length of the CDR3 is 14 residues. V was cut by 4 bases and J by 2 bases, with 12 bases left in between. The CDR3 DNA sequence: TGTGCCAGCAGTTGGAGGCGGAGACCCTACGAGCAGTACTTC. Its protein product is CASSWRRRPYEQYF.

The V gene is TRBV20-1, the J gene TRBJ2-4; D possibly corresponds to TRBD2 (6 bases). Trimming left V 0 bases short and J 13 bases short, with 16 bases between. The germline CDR1 and CDR2 sequences are DFQATT and SNEGSKA (reference sequence). The CDR3 runs 13 residues. CDR3 region: CSAREPTRGEQYF. The CDR3 DNA follows: TGCAGTGCTAGAGAACCGACCCGCGGGGAGCAGTACTTC.